These 8 T cell receptor beta chains came from one sample sequenced in a study of Graves' ophthalmopathy and Graves' hyperthyroidism. TCR beta CDR3 regions were amplified from RNA transcripts. The first round was an RT-PCR with HTBI primers, and the second round was a multiplex PCR. Using its own MiXCR run on the multiplex PCR reads, TCRdb lists one record per CDR3 protein. This sample carries approximately 160,000 distinct CDR3 sequences, less than 45% of them seen once, and the ten largest clones take under 6.5%. The sequencing sample was made of peripheral blood. The receptors originated from a woman aged 40 to 50 with Graves' ophthalmopathy.

This clonotype has a count of ten or more. The rearrangement uses TRBV28 and TRBJ1-6, with TRBD1 as a possible D gene (5 bases). In germline, CDR1 is MDHEN, CDR2 SYDVKM. The CDR3 contains 16 residues. V was shortened by 6 bases and J by 8 bases, with 20 bases between the two germline ends. DNA for the CDR3: TGTGCCAGCAGCTCTCCTGGGGGGGTTAGGGATTCACCCCTCCACTTT. Amino acids: CASSSPGGVRDSPLHF.

The chain joins TRBV7-8 to TRBJ1-5; 9 bases are a match to TRBD1. There are 15 residues in the CDR3. The V gene's germline CDR1 is SGHVS and CDR2 FQNEAQ. With 4 bases clipped from V and 5 bases from J, the junction kept 6 bases outside the gene matches. CDR3 region: CASSSRDRVDQPQHF. In DNA, the CDR3 is TGTGCCAGCAGCTCCCGGGACAGGGTGGATCAGCCCCAGCATTTT.

This clonotype occurred many times. The genes are TRBV28 and TRBJ1-2; D call uncertain. From germline, CDR1 is MDHEN and CDR2 SYDVKM. The CDR3 is 15 residues long. V lost 4 bases to trimming and J lost 2 bases, with 14 bases between them. CDR3 sequence: CASSSLYELNYGYTF. The DNA of the CDR3 is TGTGCCAGCAGTTCCCTGTATGAATTAAACTATGGCTACACCTTC.

The chain carries TRBV29-1 and TRBJ1-3; perhaps TRBD1 as D (6 bases). Germline lookup yields CDR1 SQVTM and CDR2 ANQGSEA. The length of the CDR3 is 15 residues. Trimming took off 0 bases at V and 1 base at J, with 10 bases between the two ends. The chain's CDR3 is CSVEEFRGSGNTIYF. The CDR3 DNA sequence: TGCAGCGTTGAAGAATTCAGGGGATCTGGAAACACCATATATTTT.

The chain joins TRBV13 to TRBJ2-1; 8 bases align to TRBD2. The germline CDR1 and CDR2 sequences are PRHDT and FYEKMQ (reference sequence). The J segment lost 0 bases and the V segment lost 3 bases, leaving 10 bases of the junction unmatched. The CDR3 runs to 18 residues. The CDR3 DNA sequence: TGTGCCAGCAGCTTTAAGGGACTAGGGATCAGCTCCTACAATGAGCAGTTCTTC. Amino acid sequence: CASSFKGLGISSYNEQFF.

This clonotype was seen only once. J is TRBJ2-7 and V is TRBV6-5, with a tentative D call TRBD1 (6 bases). This CDR3 comprises 15 residues. With 4 bases removed from V and 2 bases from J, the gap between germline ends came to 15 bases. From germline, CDR1 is MNHEY and CDR2 SVGAGI. DNA of the CDR3: TGTGCCAGCAGTTCGGACAGAACACGACCCTACGAGCAGTACTTC. Amino acids: CASSSDRTRPYEQYF.

This clonotype was detected ten times or more. The genes are TRBV4-3 and TRBJ2-5; D remains unclear. The CDR3 has 15 amino acids. V lost 2 bases and J lost 2, with 12 bases in between. Germline V gene lookup returns CDR1 LGHNA and CDR2 YSLEER. CDR3 DNA: TGCGCCAGCAGCCAATCATTTGGCTATCAAGAGACCCAGTACTTC. Amino acid sequence: CASSQSFGYQETQYF.

This clonotype was counted many times. The rearrangement links TRBV5-1 to TRBJ2-7; D tentatively reads TRBD1 or TRBD2 (5 bases each). Deletions cut 5 bases from V and 2 bases from J, with 17 bases between. The germline V gene has CDR1 SGHRS and CDR2 YFSETQ. The CDR3 contains 15 residues. The CDR3 DNA reads TGCGCCAGCAGGTTCCGGGACCGAGAAGCCTACGAGCAGTACTTC. Translating it yields CASRFRDREAYEQYF.